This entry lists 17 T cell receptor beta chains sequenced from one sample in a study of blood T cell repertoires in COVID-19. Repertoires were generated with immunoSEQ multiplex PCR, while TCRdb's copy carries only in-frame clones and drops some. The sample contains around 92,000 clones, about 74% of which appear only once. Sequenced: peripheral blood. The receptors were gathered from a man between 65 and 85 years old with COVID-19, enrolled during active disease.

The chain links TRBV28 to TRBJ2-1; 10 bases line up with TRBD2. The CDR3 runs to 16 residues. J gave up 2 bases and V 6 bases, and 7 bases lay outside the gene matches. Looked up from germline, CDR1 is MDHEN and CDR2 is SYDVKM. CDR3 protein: CASSLLAGEPYNEQFF. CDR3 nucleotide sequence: TGTGCCAGCAGCCTCCTAGCGGGAGAACCCTACAATGAGCAGTTCTTC. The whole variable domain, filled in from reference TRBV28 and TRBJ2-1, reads DVKVTQSSRYLVKRTGEKVFLECVQDMDHENMFWYRQDPGLGLRLIYFSYDVKMKEKGDIPEGYSVSREKKERFSLILESASTNQTSMYLCASSLLAGEPYNEQFFGPGTRLTVL.

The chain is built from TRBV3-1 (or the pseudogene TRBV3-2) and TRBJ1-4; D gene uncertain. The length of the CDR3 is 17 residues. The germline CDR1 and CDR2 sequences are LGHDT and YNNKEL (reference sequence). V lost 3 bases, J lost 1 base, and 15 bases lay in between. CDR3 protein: CASSQSSVLLTNEKLFF. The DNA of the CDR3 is TGTGCCAGCAGCCAGTCAAGCGTTTTACTAACTAATGAAAAACTGTTTTTT.

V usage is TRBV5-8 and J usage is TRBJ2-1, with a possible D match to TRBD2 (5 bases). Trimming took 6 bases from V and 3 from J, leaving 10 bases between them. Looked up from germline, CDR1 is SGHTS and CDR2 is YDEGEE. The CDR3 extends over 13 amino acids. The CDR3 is CASTPRGYNEQFF. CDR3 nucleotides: TGTGCCAGCACTCCCCGGGGCTACAATGAGCAGTTCTTC.

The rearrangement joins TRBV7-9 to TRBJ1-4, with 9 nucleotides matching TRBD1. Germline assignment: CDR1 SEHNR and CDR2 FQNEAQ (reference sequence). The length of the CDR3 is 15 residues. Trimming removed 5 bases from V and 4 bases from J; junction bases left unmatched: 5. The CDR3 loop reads CASSIPTGGNEKLFF. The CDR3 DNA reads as TGTGCCAGCAGCATACCGACAGGGGGTAATGAAAAACTGTTTTTT.

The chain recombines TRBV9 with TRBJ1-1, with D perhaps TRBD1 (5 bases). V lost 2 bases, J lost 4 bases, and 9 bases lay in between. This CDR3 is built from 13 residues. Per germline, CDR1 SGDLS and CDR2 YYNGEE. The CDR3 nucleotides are TGTGCCAGCAGCGTTCAAGGGGCCACTGAAGCTTTCTTT. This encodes CASSVQGATEAFF.

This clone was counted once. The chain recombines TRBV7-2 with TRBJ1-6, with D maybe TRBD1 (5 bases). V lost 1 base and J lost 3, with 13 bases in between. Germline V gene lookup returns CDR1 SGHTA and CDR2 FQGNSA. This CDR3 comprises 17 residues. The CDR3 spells CASSLVGLSGYNSPLHF. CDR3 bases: TGTGCCAGCAGCTTAGTGGGGCTCAGTGGCTATAATTCACCCCTCCACTTT.

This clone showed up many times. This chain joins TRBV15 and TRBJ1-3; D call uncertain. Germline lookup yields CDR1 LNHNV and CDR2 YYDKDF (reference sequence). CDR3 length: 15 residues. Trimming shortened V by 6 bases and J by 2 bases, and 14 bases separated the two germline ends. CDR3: CATRPRSSPGNTIYF. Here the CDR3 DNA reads TGTGCCACCAGACCTCGGTCGTCACCTGGAAACACCATATATTTT.

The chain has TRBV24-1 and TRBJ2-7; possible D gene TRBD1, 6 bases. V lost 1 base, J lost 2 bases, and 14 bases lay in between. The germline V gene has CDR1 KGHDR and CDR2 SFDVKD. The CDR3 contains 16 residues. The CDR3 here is CATSDLGDKSPYEQYF. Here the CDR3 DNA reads TGTGCCACCAGTGATTTAGGGGACAAGTCCCCCTACGAGCAGTACTTC.

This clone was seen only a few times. In DNA, the CDR3 is TGTGCCAGCGGCAGGGCGGGGTTGCGCTCCTACGAGCAGTACTTC. It translates to CASGRAGLRSYEQYF. This sequence joins TRBV27 and TRBJ2-7; D is possibly TRBD2 (6 bases). Per germline, CDR1 MNHEY and CDR2 SMNVEV (reference sequence). The CDR3 consists of 15 residues. V lost 8 bases and J 0 bases, leaving 17 bases between the germline ends.

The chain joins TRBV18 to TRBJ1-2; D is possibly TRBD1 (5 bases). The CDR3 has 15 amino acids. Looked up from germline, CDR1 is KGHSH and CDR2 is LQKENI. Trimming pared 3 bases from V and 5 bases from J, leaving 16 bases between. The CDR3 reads CASSPAGREGYGYTF. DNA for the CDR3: TGTGCCAGCTCACCGGCTGGCAGGGAGGGTTATGGCTACACCTTC.

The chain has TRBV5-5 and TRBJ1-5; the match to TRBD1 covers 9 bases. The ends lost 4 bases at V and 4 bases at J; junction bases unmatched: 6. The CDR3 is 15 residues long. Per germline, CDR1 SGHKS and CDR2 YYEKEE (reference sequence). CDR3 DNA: TGTGCCAGCAGCCCCTTGGGGACAGGGAATCAGCCCCAGCATTTT. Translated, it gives CASSPLGTGNQPQHF.

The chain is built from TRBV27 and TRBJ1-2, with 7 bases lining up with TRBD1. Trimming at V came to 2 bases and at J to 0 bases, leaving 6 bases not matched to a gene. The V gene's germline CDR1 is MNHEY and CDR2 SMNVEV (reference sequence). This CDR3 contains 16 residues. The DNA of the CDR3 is TGTGCCAGCAGTTTAATTGGACAGGAAGCTAACTATGGCTACACCTTC. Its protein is CASSLIGQEANYGYTF.

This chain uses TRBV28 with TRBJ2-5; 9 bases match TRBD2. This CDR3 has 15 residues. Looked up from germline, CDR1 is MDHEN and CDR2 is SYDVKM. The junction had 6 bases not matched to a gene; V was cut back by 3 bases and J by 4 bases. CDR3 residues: CASSLPRGLAETQYF. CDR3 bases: TGTGCCAGCAGTTTGCCCCGGGGACTAGCAGAGACCCAGTACTTC.

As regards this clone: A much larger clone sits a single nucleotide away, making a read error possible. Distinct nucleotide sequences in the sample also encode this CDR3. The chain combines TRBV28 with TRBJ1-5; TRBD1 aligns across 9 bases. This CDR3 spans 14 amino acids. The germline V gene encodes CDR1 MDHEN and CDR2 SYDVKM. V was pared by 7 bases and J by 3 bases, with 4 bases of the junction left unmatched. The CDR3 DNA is TGTGCCAGCACAACAGGGGGCAACAATCAGCCCCAGCATTTT. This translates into CASTTGGNNQPQHF. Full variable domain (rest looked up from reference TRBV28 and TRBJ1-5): DVKVTQSSRYLVKRTGEKVFLECVQDMDHENMFWYRQDPGLGLRLIYFSYDVKMKEKGDIPEGYSVSREKKERFSLILESASTNQTSMYLCASTTGGNNQPQHFGDGTRLSIL.

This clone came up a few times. The CDR3 nucleotides are TGTGCCAGCAGTTCCCCCGGGGGGGGGCAAGAGACCCAGTACTTC. It translates to CASSSPGGGQETQYF. This chain uses TRBV28 with TRBJ2-5, with 8 bases matching TRBD2. This CDR3 region has 15 residues. Germline CDR1 is MDHEN and CDR2 is SYDVKM. V lost 4 bases and J lost 2; bases outside the gene matches: 6. The variable domain in full, completed from reference TRBV28 and TRBJ2-5, reads DVKVTQSSRYLVKRTGEKVFLECVQDMDHENMFWYRQDPGLGLRLIYFSYDVKMKEKGDIPEGYSVSREKKERFSLILESASTNQTSMYLCASSSPGGGQETQYFGPGTRLLVL.

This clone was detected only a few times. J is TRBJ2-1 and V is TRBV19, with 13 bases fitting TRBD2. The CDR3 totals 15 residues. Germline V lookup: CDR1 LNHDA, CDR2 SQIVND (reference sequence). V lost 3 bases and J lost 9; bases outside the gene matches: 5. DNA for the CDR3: TGTGCCAGTAGTATCACTAGCGGGAGGGCCGGTGAGCAGTTCTTC. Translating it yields CASSITSGRAGEQFF.

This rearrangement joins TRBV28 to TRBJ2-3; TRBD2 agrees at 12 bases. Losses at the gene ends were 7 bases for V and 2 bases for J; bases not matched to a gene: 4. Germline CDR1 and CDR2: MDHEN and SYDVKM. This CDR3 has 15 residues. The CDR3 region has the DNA TGTGCCAGCACCCGACTAGCGGGGGTCACAGATACGCAGTATTTT. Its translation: CASTRLAGVTDTQYF.